This T cell receptor beta chain is from a study of T-cell memory formation after mild COVID-19. Background on the study: TCR clusters showed largely donor specificity. Study-wide findings and caveats: Pre-infection memory harbored some responding clones, suggesting cross-reactive memory joined. Contracting CD4+ clones sat mainly in CM and EM; CD8+ in EMRA.

Sample barcodes and UMIs were carried by the TCR alpha and TCR beta cDNA libraries that 5'RACE generated with constant-segment primers. MiXCR, applied by TCRdb to the 5' RACE reads, yields one record per CDR3 protein. This sample carries 410,000 or so distinct CDR3 sequences, around 22% of them seen once, and the ten largest clones take around 12%. V dropped 5 bases and J dropped 5; count of bases not matched to a gene: 5. The CDR3 consists of 13 residues. The germline gives CDR1 SGHTA, CDR2 FQGNSA. As regards this clonotype: The antigen is unknown.

Sequenced sample: PBMCs or a T cell subset sorted from them (not recorded which). The TCR originated in an adult woman who had mild COVID-19 (a few samples of this study predate the infection). Cell type and time point are not known. The V call is TRBV7-2, the J call TRBJ2-5; 7 bases line up with TRBD1. CDR3 in amino acids: CASSTGTAETQYF. The CDR3 bases are TGTGCCAGCAGCACGGGGACAGCGGAGACCCAGTACTTC.